A selection of T cell receptor beta chains follows, all from one sample in a study of metastatic and nonmetastatic thyroid tumors. With MiXCR, TCRdb called clones anew from the PCR reads. This sample has tens of thousands of clones; 14% to 15% occur once, and the top ten carry approximately 3.4%. Sequenced sample: blood. All receptors derive from a female donor with papillary thyroid cancer or a benign thyroid nodule (not recorded which). Some clones in this sample may be carry-over from other donors' samples. Both conserved end residues are trimmed from each CDR3. Size is omitted from some rows. Given values are once, few, many or a class for expanded clones.

clone_size: many
j_call: TRBJ2-1
v_call: TRBV7-3
cdr3_aa: ASSPSDTYNEQF

clone_size: NA
j_call: TRBJ2-2
v_call: TRBV24-1
cdr3_aa: ATSDRPIHRQGVDGELF

clone_size: few
j_call: TRBJ2-1
v_call: TRBV27
cdr3_aa: ASSVLPSYNEQF

clone_size: medium-sized
j_call: TRBJ1-3
v_call: TRBV5-1
cdr3_aa: ASSADFRNTIY

clone_size: many
j_call: TRBJ2-7
v_call: TRBV15
cdr3_aa: ATSNPTSGLYEQY

clone_size: medium-sized
j_call: TRBJ1-2
v_call: TRBV6-2/TRBV6-3
cdr3_aa: ASSYSNRPLEGYT

clone_size: many
j_call: TRBJ1-5
v_call: TRBV28
cdr3_aa: ASSFESQGSNQPQH

clone_size: many
j_call: TRBJ2-7
v_call: TRBV6-2/TRBV6-3
cdr3_aa: ASSYPDRYEQY

clone_size: NA
j_call: TRBJ2-3
v_call: TRBV20-1
cdr3_aa: SARDPLGDQSTDTQY

clone_size: many
j_call: TRBJ1-4
v_call: TRBV20-1
cdr3_aa: SARGLNEEKLF

clone_size: NA
j_call: TRBJ1-5
v_call: TRBV28
cdr3_aa: ASSWTGGGGEDNQPQH

clone_size: many
j_call: TRBJ1-1
v_call: TRBV18
cdr3_aa: ASSAGTASEAF

clone_size: NA
j_call: TRBJ2-7
v_call: TRBV6-2/TRBV6-3
cdr3_aa: ASSYVGRGAGTSGYEQY

clone_size: many
j_call: TRBJ1-2
v_call: TRBV24-1
cdr3_aa: ATSNQGGYGYT

clone_size: many
j_call: TRBJ1-6
v_call: TRBV2
cdr3_aa: ASRDNGNSPLH

clone_size: many
j_call: TRBJ2-1
v_call: TRBV7-9
cdr3_aa: ASSDNEAGAYNEQF

clone_size: many
j_call: TRBJ2-3
v_call: TRBV6-5
cdr3_aa: ASSYSGGFTDTQY

clone_size: medium-sized
j_call: TRBJ2-7
v_call: TRBV24-1
cdr3_aa: ATSDPGRGAYEQY

clone_size: NA
j_call: TRBJ1-1
v_call: TRBV5-4
cdr3_aa: ASSLGDTEAF

clone_size: many
j_call: TRBJ1-1
v_call: TRBV3-1
cdr3_aa: ASSQTGGGTEAF

clone_size: many
j_call: TRBJ2-5
v_call: TRBV5-4
cdr3_aa: ASSLEGLGQGETQY

clone_size: many
j_call: TRBJ1-1
v_call: TRBV20-1
cdr3_aa: SAPGPWDTEAF

clone_size: many
j_call: TRBJ2-1
v_call: TRBV20-1
cdr3_aa: SARARRWTPNEQF

clone_size: medium-sized
j_call: TRBJ2-7
v_call: TRBV4-1
cdr3_aa: ASRQGTADSYEQY

clone_size: many
j_call: TRBJ2-7
v_call: TRBV20-1
cdr3_aa: SAPPAGGSHEQY

clone_size: many
j_call: TRBJ1-4
v_call: TRBV28
cdr3_aa: ASRAGQATNEKLF

clone_size: many
j_call: TRBJ2-7
v_call: TRBV28
cdr3_aa: ASGDSAGAYEQY

clone_size: many
j_call: TRBJ2-7
v_call: TRBV19
cdr3_aa: ATPEDEQY

clone_size: many
j_call: TRBJ1-4
v_call: TRBV20-1
cdr3_aa: SALYGTGNEKLF

clone_size: many
j_call: TRBJ2-1
v_call: TRBV3-1
cdr3_aa: ASSQTNSGEQF

clone_size: few
j_call: TRBJ2-3
v_call: TRBV28
cdr3_aa: ASSRRDGYTDTQY

clone_size: NA
j_call: TRBJ2-1
v_call: TRBV2
cdr3_aa: ASRVAGEGEQF

clone_size: many
j_call: TRBJ1-5
v_call: TRBV4-2
cdr3_aa: ASSQDGQENQPQH

clone_size: many
j_call: TRBJ1-1
v_call: TRBV20-1
cdr3_aa: SAPTYTITEAF

clone_size: many
j_call: TRBJ2-5
v_call: TRBV7-9
cdr3_aa: ASSLAGRGSETQY

clone_size: many
j_call: TRBJ2-1
v_call: TRBV27
cdr3_aa: ASSFQGSYNEQF

clone_size: many
j_call: TRBJ1-1
v_call: TRBV19
cdr3_aa: ASSTQGALAKAF

clone_size: many
j_call: TRBJ2-6
v_call: TRBV29-1
cdr3_aa: SVGPGSSGANVLT

clone_size: many
j_call: TRBJ1-5
v_call: TRBV4-2
cdr3_aa: ASSQDRTGKEPQH

clone_size: few
j_call: TRBJ1-2
v_call: TRBV6-1
cdr3_aa: AGKTGTNGYT

clone_size: NA
j_call: TRBJ1-3
v_call: TRBV5-4
cdr3_aa: ASSSTGAGNTIC

clone_size: NA
j_call: TRBJ2-2
v_call: TRBV19
cdr3_aa: ATSRGSGAGSGELF

clone_size: many
j_call: TRBJ2-3
v_call: TRBV14
cdr3_aa: ASSQVARPFIDTQY